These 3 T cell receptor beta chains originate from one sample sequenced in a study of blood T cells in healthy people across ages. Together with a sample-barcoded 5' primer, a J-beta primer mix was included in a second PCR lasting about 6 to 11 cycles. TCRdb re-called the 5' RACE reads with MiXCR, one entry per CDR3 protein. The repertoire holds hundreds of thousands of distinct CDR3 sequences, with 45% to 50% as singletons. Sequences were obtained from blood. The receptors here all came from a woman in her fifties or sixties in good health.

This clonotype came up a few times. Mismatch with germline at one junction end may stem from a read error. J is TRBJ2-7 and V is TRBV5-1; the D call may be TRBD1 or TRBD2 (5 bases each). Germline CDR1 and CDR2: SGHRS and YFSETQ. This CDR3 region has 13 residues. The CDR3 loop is CASSLGTPYEQYF. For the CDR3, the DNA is TGTGCCAGCAGTTTAGGGACCCCCTACGAGCAGTACTTC.

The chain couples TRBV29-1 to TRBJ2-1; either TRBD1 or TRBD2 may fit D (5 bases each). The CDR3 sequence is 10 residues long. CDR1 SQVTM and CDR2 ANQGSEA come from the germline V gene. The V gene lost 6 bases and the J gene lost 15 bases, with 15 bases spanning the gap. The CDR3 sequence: CSVDGTVRFF. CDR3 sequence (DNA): TGCAGCGTCGACGGGACCGTTAGGTTCTTC.

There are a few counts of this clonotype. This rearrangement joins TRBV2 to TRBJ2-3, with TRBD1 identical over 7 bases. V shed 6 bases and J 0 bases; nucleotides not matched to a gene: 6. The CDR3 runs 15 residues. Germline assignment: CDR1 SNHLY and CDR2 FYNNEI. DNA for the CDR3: TGTGCCAGCAGCGTGACAGGGATCAGCACAGATACGCAGTATTTT. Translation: CASSVTGISTDTQYF. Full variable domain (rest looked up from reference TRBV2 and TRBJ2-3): EPEVTQTPSHQVTQMGQEVILRCVPISNHLYFYWYRQILGQKVEFLVSFYNNEISEKSEIFDDQFSVERPDGSNFTLKIRSTKLEDSAMYFCASSVTGISTDTQYFGPGTRLTVL.